This T cell receptor beta chain was found in a study of blood T cells in healthy people across ages (dated by TCRdb to about 2015). Describing the broader study: In model experiments, roughly one uniquely barcoded TCR beta cDNA molecule per two T cells was captured by template switching. Using deep sequencing normalized with unique cDNA molecular identifiers, the study measured how TCR beta repertoire diversity changes with age. The donors were divided into four age groups: young (average around 15 years), middle-aged (roughly 42), aged (about 62) and long-lived (about 79). To avoid experimental bias, donors of different ages were distributed randomly across sequencing lanes. Two additional independent replicas of 1 million unique cDNA reads from the same blood draw were analyzed for two donors (one aged 18 to 29 and one aged 80 or older).

On this clonotype: No cognate antigen has been identified for it. No base qualities exist here, and no much larger clone lies one base off it.

V lost 5 bases and J lost 9 bases; the stretch between them is 10 bases long. From its cysteine to its phenylalanine, the CDR3 spans 11 amino acids. Only the CDR3 portion is preserved as DNA: 33 bases, with reading frame beginning at the first base. The germline V gene supplies CDR1 KGHSH and CDR2 LQKENI. The library was obtained by 5' RACE. TCRdb shows the sequencer as Illumina HiSeq 2500. The second PCR ran for roughly 7 to 12 cycles and used a J-beta primer mix along with a sample-barcoded 5' primer. Each TCR beta cDNA molecule received a unique molecular identifier from a template-switch 5' adaptor carrying 12 random nucleotides. Each sample yielded at least 3 million CDR3-containing paired-end reads. The Mint cDNA synthesis kit, primed by a TRBC-specific oligonucleotide, was used to synthesize first-strand cDNA from all RNA. All cDNA was treated with uracil-DNA glycosylase and then went through a first 18-cycle PCR with the universal primers M1SS and BC2_uni_R. The original pipeline was this. Each sample was normalized by randomly selecting 1 million high-quality reads, each carrying a distinct molecular identifier. Instead of being binned into consensus sequences, reads that shared molecular identifiers were thrown out. MiTCR, set to a Q25 quality threshold and the strictest error-elimination algorithm, was used for CDR3 identification, clonotype clustering and error correction. A nonparametric unseen species model using Euler transformation provided a lower-bound estimate of total TCR beta diversity. TCRdb took the public reads, trimmed them with fastp at Q25, ran MiXCR for clone calling and kept in-frame beta chains. Rows are combined by CDR3 protein, so each entry shows the most common genes and DNA. The V and J calls come from TCRdb's annotation, not from the publication. In this sample the table shows approximately 1.5 million distinct CDR3 sequences, 42% of which occur a single time. The ten largest make up approximately 4.1% of the sample.

What the study reported, not specific to this receptor: Estimates of total diversity from one million sequenced T cells were regarded as lower bounds and underestimates. A strong correlation was found between observed TCR beta diversity and the percentage of naive T cells measured by flow cytometry. Compared with the aged group, more naive CD4+ T cells, fewer expanded clones and increased TCR diversity were shown by the long-lived group, suggesting age selection. As age increased, observed TCR beta diversity per million T cells dropped in a roughly linear way, and a significant reduction was already evident by age roughly 40. Donor CMV infection status was unknown, potentially confounding age-related changes in expanded clonotypes. Conclusive comparison of naive and antigen-experienced compartments was prevented by the profiling of bulk unsorted PBMCs.

The 39 donors, aged about 6 to 95 years, were systemically healthy Caucasian individuals from Russia. Around 10 milliliters of peripheral blood were drawn from each donor into EDTA-treated Vacutainer tubes. Ficoll-Paque density-gradient centrifugation was used to isolate PBMCs, with at least 6.5 million per sample. Total RNA was extracted from PBMCs with Trizol reagent, with at least 6 micrograms obtained per sample. Naive CD45RAhigh/CD27high T cell percentages were measured by flow cytometry on a PBMC aliquot from every donor. The source is a woman aged 18-35 years in good health. Sequencing was carried out using blood. Recombination linked TRBV18 to TRBJ1-1, and the D gene may be TRBD1, 5 bases matching. The DNA reads as follows: TGTGCCAGCTCAGGCGCAGGGAAAGCTTTCTTT. This codes for CASSGAGKAFF.